The clone carrying this T cell receptor (beta chain) has only a few counts. Its antigen is unknown. From the reads, TCRdb called clonotypes with MiXCR, one entry per CDR3 protein. The data contain tens of thousands of distinct CDR3 sequences, less than 25% of them seen just once; the ten biggest clones take up less than 10%. The sample is drawn from a study of type 1 regulatory T cells. As for the study in general: T-allo10 is a Tr1-enriched, alloantigen-specific CD4 T cell product made in vitro.

The germline V gene encodes CDR1 SGHRS and CDR2 YFSETQ. Losses at the gene ends were 7 bases for V and 1 base for J; bases not matched to a gene: 4. This CDR3 spans 14 amino acids. Notes on the study in general: Compared with non-Tr1 cells, Tr1 cells showed a narrower TCR repertoire.

The TCR was taken from a human donor in good health. The specimen was cultured type 1 regulatory T (Tr1) cells, either the whole culture or a sorted fraction (not recorded which). The chain carries TRBV5-1 and TRBJ2-7; 11 nucleotides line up with TRBD2. The DNA of the CDR3 is TGCGCCAGCCGGCGACTAGCGGGGTCCTACGAGCAGTACTTC. It translates to CASRRLAGSYEQYF.